Described below is a single T cell receptor (beta chain) sequence and its context. TCRdb's copy holds only in-frame clones and misses some; the assay was immunoSEQ multiplex PCR. The profile covers about 380,000 clones, with roughly 94% appearing a single time and approximately 0.02% taken by the ten largest. The CDR3 runs 16 residues. Germline CDR1 is MNHEY and CDR2 is SVGAGI. The germline V and J ends were trimmed by 0 bases and 1 base, with 12 bases remaining between them. The data were taken from a study of shared T cell receptors in the human thymus. Sequenced sample: thymocytes. This clonotype originated in a human donor. The chain combines TRBV6-5 with TRBJ1-1, with D perhaps matching TRBD1 (6 bases). The CDR3 sequence is CASSYSGGRGNTEAFF. The CDR3 nucleotides read TGTGCCAGCAGTTACTCTGGGGGCAGGGGGAACACTGAAGCTTTCTTT.